This T cell receptor beta chain was identified in a study of beta chain features in type 1 diabetes. cDNA synthesis used the whole RNA isolate, giving expressed TCRB sequences. Produced via immunoSEQ multiplex PCR; TCRdb's table is partial and in-frame only. The sample records 400,000 to 600,000 clones, approximately 28% being singletons. The length of the CDR3 is 16 residues. V lost 0 bases and J 5 bases, leaving 17 bases between the germline ends. The germline V gene has CDR1 GTSNPN and CDR2 SVGIG (reference sequence). Specimen: naive CD4+ T cells from blood. The chain has TRBV30 and TRBJ2-1, with D uncertain. This clonotype was obtained from a young man in good health. Here the CDR3 DNA reads TGTGCCTGGAGTGTACGGGTTCAGGCAGCCAACAATGAGCAGTTCTTC. It codes for CAWSVRVQAANNEQFF. Based on the CDR3 plus reference TRBV30 and TRBJ2-1, the full variable domain is SQTIHQWPATLVQPVGSPLSLECTVEGTSNPNLYWYRQAAGRGLQLLFYSVGIGQISSEVPQNLSASRPQDRQFILSSKKLLLSDSGFYLCAWSVRVQAANNEQFFGPGTRLTVL.